Each of the 27 T cell receptor beta chains below was sequenced from the same sample in a study of radiation and T cells in renal cell carcinoma. Time point denoted: baseline pretreatment blood. Treatment given: 15 Gy SBRT to primary tumor, nephrectomy 4 weeks later. Method: immunoSEQ multiplex PCR; TCRdb's copy keeps in-frame clones and lacks some. The sample includes about 140,000 clones, approximately 87% of them seen just once. This specimen consisted of blood, obtained from a patient whose treatment included radiotherapy and nephrectomy. The receptors shown here come from a woman aged 45-65 years with renal cell carcinoma.

This clone has a handful of counts. This chain connects TRBV10-1 to TRBJ1-4; D is ambiguous. The germline CDR1 and CDR2 sequences are WNHNN and SYGVQD (reference sequence). Between the trimmed V and J ends, which lost 3 bases and 5 bases, there was a span of 13 bases. The CDR3 is 15 residues long. CDR3 sequence reads: CASSDYASGNEKLFF. CDR3 nucleotide sequence: TGCGCCAGCAGTGACTATGCGAGTGGGAATGAAAAACTGTTTTTT.

The chain has TRBV7-2 and TRBJ2-1, with TRBD2 as a possible D gene (6 bases). CDR3 length equals 14 residues. Germline CDR1 and CDR2: SGHTA and FQGNSA. The germline V and J ends were trimmed by 5 bases and 4 bases, with 12 bases remaining between them. CDR3 coding DNA: TGTGCCAGCAGCGTGCCGGGACTTTACAATGAGCAGTTCTTC. Translation: CASSVPGLYNEQFF. The entire variable domain, with the rest obtained from reference TRBV7-2 and TRBJ2-1, is as follows: GAGVSQSPSNKVTEKGKDVELRCDPISGHTALYWYRQSLGQGLEFLIYFQGNSAPDKSGLPSDRFSAERTGGSVSTLTIQRTQQEDSAVYLCASSVPGLYNEQFFGPGTRLTVL.

The rearrangement joins TRBV5-4 to TRBJ2-1, with 10 bases fitting TRBD2. Per germline, CDR1 SGHNT and CDR2 YYREEE (reference sequence). Unmatched junction bases numbered 9, after V lost 0 bases and J lost 6 bases. The CDR3 totals 17 residues. The CDR3, as DNA: TGTGCCAGCAGCTTGGCCGAACTAGCGGGACCCGGCAATGAGCAGTTCTTC. This sequence encodes CASSLAELAGPGNEQFF.

The V call is TRBV5-6, the J call TRBJ2-5; D is uncertain. The germline V gene has CDR1 SGHDT and CDR2 YYEEEE. Between the trimmed V and J ends, which lost 0 bases and 3 bases, there was a span of 6 bases. The CDR3 sequence is 13 residues long. The CDR3 spells CASSLVSEETQYF. The CDR3 nucleotides read TGTGCCAGCAGCTTGGTGTCAGAAGAGACCCAGTACTTC.

This clone came up once. The V and J genes are TRBV4-3 and TRBJ2-1; 10 bases are shared with TRBD2. The CDR3 totals 15 residues. The germline gives CDR1 LGHNA, CDR2 YSLEER. V trimming: 4 bases; J trimming: 7 bases; junction bases outside the gene matches: 7. CDR3 protein: CASSPGLAVGNEQFF. CDR3 DNA sequence: TGCGCCAGCAGCCCCGGACTAGCGGTGGGGAATGAGCAGTTCTTC.

This clone has only a few counts. J is TRBJ2-1 and V is TRBV5-6; 10 bases fit TRBD2. The CDR3 consists of 13 residues. The J segment lost 12 bases and the V segment lost 5 bases, leaving 8 bases of the junction unmatched. The germline V gene encodes CDR1 SGHDT and CDR2 YYEEEE. For the CDR3, the DNA is TGTGCCAGCAGGCGGACTAGCGGCGGCGGGCAGTTCTTC. Residues: CASRRTSGGGQFF.

The chain uses TRBV6-6 and TRBJ1-3; 9 positions match TRBD1. CDR1 is MNHNY, CDR2 SVGAGI, per germline (reference sequence). The CDR3 spans 15 residues. V lost 5 bases to trimming and J lost 3 bases; unmatched junction nucleotides: 5. In DNA, the CDR3 is TGTGCCAGCAGTACCGGGACAGGGATTGGAAACACCATATATTTT. Translated, it gives CASSTGTGIGNTIYF.

This rearrangement joins TRBV6-5 to TRBJ1-1; a weak D match, TRBD1 (6 bases). V was trimmed by 0 bases and J by 4 bases, leaving 12 bases between them. CDR1 and CDR2 from the germline V gene are MNHEY and SVGAGI. This CDR3 has 15 amino acids. The CDR3 DNA is TGTGCCAGCAGTTACTCACAGGGTTACGGCACTGAAGCTTTCTTT. It translates to CASSYSQGYGTEAFF.

This rearrangement joins TRBV6-5 to TRBJ2-2; TRBD1 is a possible D gene (5 bases). CDR1 is MNHEY and CDR2 is SVGAGI in the germline V gene. This CDR3 has 14 amino acids. V was pared by 2 bases and J by 6 bases, with 10 bases between. The CDR3 DNA follows: TGTGCCAGCAGTTACGACAGTATAGCCGGGGAGCTGTTTTTT. This gives the protein CASSYDSIAGELFF.

The chain links TRBV5-4 to TRBJ1-2; no clear D. The V gene's germline CDR1 is SGHNT and CDR2 YYREEE (reference sequence). V shed 1 base and J shed 7 bases, with 17 bases lying between them. The CDR3 runs to 15 residues. The CDR3 nucleotides read TGTGCCAGCAGCTTGCATGTTGACCAAGCCCGTGGCTACACCTTC. This translates into CASSLHVDQARGYTF. Variable domain in full (rest from reference TRBV5-4 and TRBJ1-2): ETGVTQSPTHLIKTRGQQVTLRCSSQSGHNTVSWYQQALGQGPQFIFQYYREEENGRGNFPPRFSGLQFPNYSSELNVNALELDDSALYLCASSLHVDQARGYTFGSGTRLTVV.

This sequence joins TRBV7-9 and TRBJ2-3, with D perhaps TRBD1 or TRBD2 (5 bases each). The CDR3 sequence is 14 residues long. Looked up from germline, CDR1 is SEHNR and CDR2 is FQNEAQ (reference sequence). V lost 4 bases and J 8 bases, leaving 16 bases between the germline ends. The CDR3 sequence: CASSSAGARGTQYF. The CDR3, as DNA: TGTGCCAGCAGCTCCGCCGGGGCAAGGGGTACGCAGTATTTT.

V gene TRBV18 combines with J gene TRBJ1-5; 9 bases align to TRBD1. The CDR3 sequence is 19 residues long. CDR1 and CDR2 from the germline V gene are KGHSH and LQKENI. V gave up 3 bases and J gave up 6 bases; unmatched junction bases: 18. The CDR3 loop is CASSPGRKFLADRGQPQHF. DNA for the CDR3: TGTGCCAGCTCACCTGGGCGCAAGTTTCTAGCGGACAGGGGTCAGCCCCAGCATTTT.

The V gene is TRBV7-2, the J gene TRBJ2-7; the D is unclear. This CDR3 spans 14 amino acids. Between the trimmed V and J ends, which lost 5 bases and 0 bases, there was a span of 11 bases. The germline V gene encodes CDR1 SGHTA and CDR2 FQGNSA. The CDR3 coding sequence is TGTGCCAGCAGCGAGAAGCCTGTCTCCTACGAGCAGTACTTC. This sequence encodes CASSEKPVSYEQYF.

V is TRBV19 and J is TRBJ1-4, with 9 bases aligning to TRBD1. Germline V lookup: CDR1 LNHDA, CDR2 SQIVND (reference sequence). The ends lost 6 bases at V and 5 bases at J; junction bases unmatched: 7. The CDR3 length is 15 residues. CDR3 DNA: TGTGCCAGTAGGCCACGGGGGACAGGGAATGAAAAACTGTTTTTT. Its protein product is CASRPRGTGNEKLFF.

The chain combines TRBV2 with TRBJ2-3; D is unresolved. This CDR3 has 12 amino acids. The germline V and J ends were trimmed by 11 bases and 2 bases, with 11 bases remaining between them. Germline V gene data show CDR1 as SNHLY and CDR2 as FYNNEI. The CDR3 spells CARSLATDTQYF. CDR3 DNA sequence: TGTGCCCGATCCCTGGCCACAGATACGCAGTATTTT.

The genes are TRBV7-2 and TRBJ1-6, with no clear D. The CDR3 runs to 12 residues. Germline CDR1 is SGHTA and CDR2 is FQGNSA. V was clipped by 7 bases and J by 8 bases, with 9 bases between them. The CDR3 sequence: CASTLEDSPLHF. DNA for the CDR3: TGTGCCAGCACCCTGGAGGATTCACCCCTCCACTTT.

The rearrangement uses TRBV30 and TRBJ1-1; D not certain. The V end was cut by 2 bases, the J end by 13 bases, with 17 bases between. The length of the CDR3 is 12 residues. Germline values: CDR1 GTSNPN, CDR2 SVGIG (reference sequence). This CDR3 is CAWSTMRLWDFF. The CDR3 nucleotides read TGTGCCTGGAGTACGATGCGGCTGTGGGATTTCTTT.

The rearrangement links TRBV7-2 to TRBJ1-3; D ambiguous. The germline gives CDR1 SGHTA, CDR2 FQGNSA. V shed 3 bases and J shed 4 bases, with 13 bases lying between them. CDR3 length: 15 amino acids. CDR3 nucleotides: TGTGCCAGCAGCTTTGTAGGGTCGGCCGGAAACACCATATATTTT. It encodes CASSFVGSAGNTIYF.

The chain is built from TRBV10-3 and TRBJ2-7, with D maybe TRBD1 (6 bases). The CDR3 has 14 residues. Per the germline V gene, CDR1 is ENHRY and CDR2 is SYGVKD. The germline V and J ends were trimmed by 7 bases and 4 bases, with 17 bases remaining between them. The CDR3 spells CAITSTGTDYEQYF. The CDR3 DNA reads as TGTGCCATCACCTCAACAGGGACGGATTACGAGCAGTACTTC.

This chain connects TRBV10-1 to TRBJ1-1, with 9 bases that match TRBD1. Germline V gene data show CDR1 as WNHNN and CDR2 as SYGVQD (reference sequence). With V trimmed by 6 bases and J by 6 bases, 2 bases remained unmatched. The CDR3 is made up of 12 amino acids. In DNA form, the CDR3 reads TGCGCCAGCAGACAGGGGGCGGCTGAAGCTTTCTTT. Translating it yields CASRQGAAEAFF.

This sequence joins TRBV6-1 and TRBJ1-2; the D gene is possibly TRBD1 (5 bases). The CDR3 consists of 16 residues. The germline CDR1 and CDR2 sequences are MNHNS and SASEGT. The V gene lost 1 base and the J gene lost 8 bases, with 20 bases spanning the gap. The CDR3 sequence: CASSEVRAGRAAGYTF. DNA for the CDR3: TGTGCCAGCAGTGAAGTAAGGGCAGGGAGAGCGGCCGGCTACACCTTC.

The genes are TRBV7-2 and TRBJ2-4; D tentatively reads TRBD1 or TRBD2 (5 bases each). Germline lookup yields CDR1 SGHTA and CDR2 FQGNSA. The CDR3 is 17 amino acids. Trimming cost V 1 base and J 2 bases, with 15 bases left between them. CDR3 protein: CASSLEEGMVTKNIQYF. The CDR3 DNA is TGTGCCAGCAGCTTAGAAGAGGGGATGGTAACCAAAAACATTCAGTACTTC.

This chain links TRBV5-1 with TRBJ2-3; D is unclear. With 5 bases removed from V and 2 bases from J, the gap between germline ends came to 9 bases. The V gene's germline CDR1 is SGHRS and CDR2 YFSETQ. This CDR3 is built from 13 residues. In DNA form, the CDR3 reads TGCGCCAGCAGGGACCAATCCACAGATACGCAGTATTTT. The encoded protein is CASRDQSTDTQYF.

The gene calls are TRBV15 and TRBJ2-3; D may be TRBD1 (6 bases). V shed 4 bases and J shed 2 bases, with 13 bases lying between them. This CDR3 region has 15 residues. Germline V gene lookup returns CDR1 LNHNV and CDR2 YYDKDF (reference sequence). CDR3 region: CATSKRTEDTDTQYF. CDR3 in DNA: TGTGCCACCAGCAAGAGGACAGAAGACACAGATACGCAGTATTTT.

This clone was detected once. The rearrangement uses TRBV5-1 and TRBJ1-2, with 8 nucleotides matching TRBD1. CDR1 is SGHRS, CDR2 YFSETQ, per germline. The V segment lost 6 bases and the J segment 8 bases; nucleotides outside the gene matches: 6. The CDR3 extends over 12 amino acids. The CDR3 DNA is TGCGCCAGCACTCCCGGACAGGGAGGCTACACCTTC. It is translated as CASTPGQGGYTF.

This chain connects TRBV10-3 to TRBJ1-5; D ambiguous. This CDR3 contains 13 residues. Germline loops: CDR1 ENHRY, CDR2 SYGVKD. Between the trimmed V and J ends, which lost 0 bases and 4 bases, there was a span of 4 bases. The CDR3: CAISESVNQPQHF. CDR3 sequence (DNA): TGTGCCATCAGTGAGTCTGTTAATCAGCCCCAGCATTTT.

The V and J genes are TRBV15 and TRBJ1-1; unclear D gene. In germline, CDR1 is LNHNV, CDR2 YYDKDF (reference sequence). V lost 0 bases and J lost 0, with 5 bases in between. The CDR3 has 14 residues. CDR3 nucleotide sequence: TGTGCCACCAGCAGAGATAAGTTGAACACTGAAGCTTTCTTT. The encoded protein is CATSRDKLNTEAFF.